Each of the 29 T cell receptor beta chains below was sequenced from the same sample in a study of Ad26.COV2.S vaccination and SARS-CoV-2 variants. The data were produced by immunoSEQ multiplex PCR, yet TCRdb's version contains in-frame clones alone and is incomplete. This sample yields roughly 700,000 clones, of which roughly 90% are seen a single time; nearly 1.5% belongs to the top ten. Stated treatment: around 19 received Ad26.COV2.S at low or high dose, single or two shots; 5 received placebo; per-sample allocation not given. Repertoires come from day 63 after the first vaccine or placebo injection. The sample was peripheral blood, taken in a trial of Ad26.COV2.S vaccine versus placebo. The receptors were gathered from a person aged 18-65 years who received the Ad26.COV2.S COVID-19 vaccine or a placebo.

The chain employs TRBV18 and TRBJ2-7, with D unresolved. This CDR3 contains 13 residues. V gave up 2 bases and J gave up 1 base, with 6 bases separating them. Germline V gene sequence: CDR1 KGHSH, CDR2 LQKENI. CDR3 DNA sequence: TGTGCCAGCTCACCAGTTCGGTCCTACGAGCAGTACTTC. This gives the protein CASSPVRSYEQYF.

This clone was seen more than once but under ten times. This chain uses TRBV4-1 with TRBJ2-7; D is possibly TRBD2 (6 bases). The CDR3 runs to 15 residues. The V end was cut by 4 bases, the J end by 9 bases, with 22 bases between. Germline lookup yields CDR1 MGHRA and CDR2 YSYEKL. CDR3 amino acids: CASSPDLGLPVGQYF. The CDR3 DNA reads TGCGCCAGCAGCCCTGACCTGGGACTGCCGGTGGGGCAGTACTTC.

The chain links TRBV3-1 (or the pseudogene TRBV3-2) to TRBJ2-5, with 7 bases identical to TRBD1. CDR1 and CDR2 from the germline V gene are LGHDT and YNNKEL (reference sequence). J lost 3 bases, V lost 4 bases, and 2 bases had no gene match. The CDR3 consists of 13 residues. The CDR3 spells CASSPGTEETQYF. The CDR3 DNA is TGTGCCAGCAGCCCCGGGACAGAAGAGACCCAGTACTTC.

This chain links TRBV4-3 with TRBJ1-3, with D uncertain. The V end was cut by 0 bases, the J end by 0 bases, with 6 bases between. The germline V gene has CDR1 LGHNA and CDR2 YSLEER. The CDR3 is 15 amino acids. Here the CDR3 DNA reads TGCGCCAGCAGCCAAGATTCTGCCTCTGGAAACACCATATATTTT. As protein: CASSQDSASGNTIYF.

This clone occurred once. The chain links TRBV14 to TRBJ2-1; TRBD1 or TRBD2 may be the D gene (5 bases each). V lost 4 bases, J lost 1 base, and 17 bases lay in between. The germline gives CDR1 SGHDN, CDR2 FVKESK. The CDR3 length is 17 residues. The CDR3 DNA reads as TGTGCCAGCAGCCCCTCCGTGGGAGCAGGGTCCTACAATGAGCAGTTCTTC. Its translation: CASSPSVGAGSYNEQFF.

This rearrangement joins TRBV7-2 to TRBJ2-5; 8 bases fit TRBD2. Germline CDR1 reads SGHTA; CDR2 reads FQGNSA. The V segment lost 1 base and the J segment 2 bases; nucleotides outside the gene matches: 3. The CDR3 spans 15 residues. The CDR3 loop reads CASSLGRGAQETQYF. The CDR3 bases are TGTGCCAGCAGCTTAGGGCGGGGGGCACAAGAGACCCAGTACTTC.

This CDR3 is CATSRDRQGFYEQYF. CDR3 nucleotide sequence: TGTGCCACCAGCAGAGATAGACAGGGGTTCTACGAGCAGTACTTC. This chain joins TRBV15 and TRBJ2-7, with 8 bases aligning to TRBD1. Germline V gives CDR1 LNHNV, CDR2 YYDKDF (reference sequence). Trimming at V came to 0 bases and at J to 3 bases, leaving 4 bases not matched to a gene. This CDR3 region has 15 residues. The variable domain in full, completed from reference TRBV15 and TRBJ2-7, reads DAMVIQNPRYQVTQFGKPVTLSCSQTLNHNVMYWYQQKSSQAPKLLFHYYDKDFNNEADTPDNFQSRRPNTSFCFLDIRSPGLGDTAMYLCATSRDRQGFYEQYFGPGTRLTVT.

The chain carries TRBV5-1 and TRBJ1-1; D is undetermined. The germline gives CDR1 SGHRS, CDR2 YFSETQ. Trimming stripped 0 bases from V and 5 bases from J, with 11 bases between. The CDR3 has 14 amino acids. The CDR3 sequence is CASSLEGWGTEAFF. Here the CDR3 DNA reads TGCGCCAGCAGCTTGGAGGGTTGGGGAACTGAAGCTTTCTTT.

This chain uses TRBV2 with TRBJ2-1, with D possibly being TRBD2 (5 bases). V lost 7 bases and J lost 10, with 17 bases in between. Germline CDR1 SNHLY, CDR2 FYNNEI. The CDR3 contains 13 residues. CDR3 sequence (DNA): TGTGCCAGCAACCGGGGAGTGCGTGACGAGCAGTTCTTC. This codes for CASNRGVRDEQFF.

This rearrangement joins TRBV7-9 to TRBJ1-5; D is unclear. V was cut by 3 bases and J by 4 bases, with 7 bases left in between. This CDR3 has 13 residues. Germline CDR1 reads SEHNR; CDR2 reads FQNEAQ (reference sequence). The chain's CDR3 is CASSFDGNQPQHF. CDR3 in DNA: TGTGCCAGCAGCTTCGATGGGAATCAGCCCCAGCATTTT.

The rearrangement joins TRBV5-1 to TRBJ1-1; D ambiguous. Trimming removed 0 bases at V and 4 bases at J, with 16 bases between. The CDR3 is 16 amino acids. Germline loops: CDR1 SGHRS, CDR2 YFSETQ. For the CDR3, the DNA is TGCGCCAGCAGCTTGGGGCCAGTCCGGGAGGGCACTGAAGCTTTCTTT. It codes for CASSLGPVREGTEAFF. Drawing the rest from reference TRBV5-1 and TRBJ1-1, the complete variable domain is KAGVTQTPRYLIKTRGQQVTLSCSPISGHRSVSWYQQTPGQGLQFLFEYFSETQRNKGNFPGRFSGRQFSNSRSEMNVSTLELGDSALYLCASSLGPVREGTEAFFGQGTRLTVV.

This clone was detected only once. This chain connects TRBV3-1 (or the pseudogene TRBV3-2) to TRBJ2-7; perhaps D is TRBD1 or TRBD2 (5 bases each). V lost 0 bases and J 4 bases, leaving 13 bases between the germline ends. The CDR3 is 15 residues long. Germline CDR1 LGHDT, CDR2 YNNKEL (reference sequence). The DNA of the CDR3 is TGTGCCAGCAGCCAAGACTTACGGGGCCTATACGAGCAGTACTTC. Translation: CASSQDLRGLYEQYF.

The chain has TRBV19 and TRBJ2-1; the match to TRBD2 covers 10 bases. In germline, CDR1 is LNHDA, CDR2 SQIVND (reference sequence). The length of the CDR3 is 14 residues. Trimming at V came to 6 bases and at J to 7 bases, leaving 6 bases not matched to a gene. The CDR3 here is CASRASGGGNEQFF. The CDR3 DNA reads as TGTGCCAGTAGGGCTAGCGGGGGCGGGAATGAGCAGTTCTTC. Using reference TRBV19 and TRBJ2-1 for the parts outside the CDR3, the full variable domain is DGGITQSPKYLFRKEGQNVTLSCEQNLNHDAMYWYRQDPGQGLRLIYYSQIVNDFQKGDIAEGYSVSREKKESFPLTVTSAQKNPTAFYLCASRASGGGNEQFFGPGTRLTVL.

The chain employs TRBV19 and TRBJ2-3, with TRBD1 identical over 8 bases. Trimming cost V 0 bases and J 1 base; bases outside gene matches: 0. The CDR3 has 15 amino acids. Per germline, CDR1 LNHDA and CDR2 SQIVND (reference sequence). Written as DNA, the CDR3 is TGTGCCAGTAGTATAGAGGGACAGGGCACAGATACGCAGTATTTT. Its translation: CASSIEGQGTDTQYF.

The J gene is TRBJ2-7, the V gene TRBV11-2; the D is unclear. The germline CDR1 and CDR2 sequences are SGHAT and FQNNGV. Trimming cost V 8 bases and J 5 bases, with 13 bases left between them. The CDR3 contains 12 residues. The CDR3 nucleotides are TGTGCCAGCGGTGTTCCTCCCGACGAGCAGTACTTC. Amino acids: CASGVPPDEQYF. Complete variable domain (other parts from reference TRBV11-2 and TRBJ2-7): EAGVAQSPRYKIIEKRQSVAFWCNPISGHATLYWYQQILGQGPKLLIQFQNNGVVDDSQLPKDRFSAERLKGVDSTLKIQPAKLEDSAVYLCASGVPPDEQYFGPGTRLTVT.

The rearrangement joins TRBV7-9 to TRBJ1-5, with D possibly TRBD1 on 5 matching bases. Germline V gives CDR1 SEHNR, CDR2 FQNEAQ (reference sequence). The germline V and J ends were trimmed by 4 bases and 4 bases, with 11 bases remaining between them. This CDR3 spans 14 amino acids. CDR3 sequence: CASSSTASNQPQHF. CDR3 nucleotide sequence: TGTGCCAGCAGCTCGACAGCGTCGAATCAGCCCCAGCATTTT.

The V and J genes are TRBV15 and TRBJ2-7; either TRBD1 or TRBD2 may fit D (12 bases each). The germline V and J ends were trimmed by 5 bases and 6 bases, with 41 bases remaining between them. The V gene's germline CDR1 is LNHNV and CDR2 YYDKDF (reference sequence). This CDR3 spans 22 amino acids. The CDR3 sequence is CATSRPGTGGTRLAGVPREQYF. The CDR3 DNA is TGTGCCACCAGCCGCCCCGGGACAGGGGGCACCAGACTAGCGGGGGTCCCTCGCGAGCAGTACTTC.

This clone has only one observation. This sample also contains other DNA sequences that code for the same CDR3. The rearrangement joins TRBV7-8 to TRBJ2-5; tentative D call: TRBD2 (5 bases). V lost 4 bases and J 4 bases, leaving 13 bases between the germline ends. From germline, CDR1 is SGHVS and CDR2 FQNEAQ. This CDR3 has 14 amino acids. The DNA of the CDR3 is TGTGCCAGCAGCTCACGGACTGGCCGAGAGACCCAGTACTTC. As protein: CASSSRTGRETQYF.

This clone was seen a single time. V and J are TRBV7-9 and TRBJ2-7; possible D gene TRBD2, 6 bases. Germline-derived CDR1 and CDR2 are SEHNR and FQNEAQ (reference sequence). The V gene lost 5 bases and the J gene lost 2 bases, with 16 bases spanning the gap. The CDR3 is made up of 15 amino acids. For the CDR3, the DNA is TGTGCCAGCAGCCCCCGGGGTAGCGGAGCCTACGAGCAGTACTTC. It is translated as CASSPRGSGAYEQYF. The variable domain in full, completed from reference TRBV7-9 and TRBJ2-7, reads DTGVSQNPRHKITKRGQNVTFRCDPISEHNRLYWYRQTLGQGPEFLTYFQNEAQLEKSRLLSDRFSAERPKGSFSTLEIQRTEQGDSAMYLCASSPRGSGAYEQYFGPGTRLTVT.

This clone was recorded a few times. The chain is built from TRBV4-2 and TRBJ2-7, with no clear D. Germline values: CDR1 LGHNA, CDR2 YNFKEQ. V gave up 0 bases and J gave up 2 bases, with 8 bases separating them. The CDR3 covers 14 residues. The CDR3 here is CASSQDTEAYEQYF. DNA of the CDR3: TGTGCCAGCAGCCAAGATACAGAGGCCTACGAGCAGTACTTC.

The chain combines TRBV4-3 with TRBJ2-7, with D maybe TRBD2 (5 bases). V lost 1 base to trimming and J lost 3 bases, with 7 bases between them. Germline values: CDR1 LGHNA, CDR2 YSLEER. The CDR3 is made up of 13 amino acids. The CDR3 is CASSQGTHYEQYF. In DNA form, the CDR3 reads TGCGCCAGCAGCCAAGGGACTCACTACGAGCAGTACTTC.

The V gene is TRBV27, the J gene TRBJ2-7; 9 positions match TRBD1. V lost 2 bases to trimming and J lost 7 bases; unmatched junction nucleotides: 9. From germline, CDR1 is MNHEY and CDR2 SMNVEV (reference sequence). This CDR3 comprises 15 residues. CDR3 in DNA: TGTGCCAGCAGTTTAACAGGGGGCTTATCTGGGGAGCAGTACTTC. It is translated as CASSLTGGLSGEQYF.

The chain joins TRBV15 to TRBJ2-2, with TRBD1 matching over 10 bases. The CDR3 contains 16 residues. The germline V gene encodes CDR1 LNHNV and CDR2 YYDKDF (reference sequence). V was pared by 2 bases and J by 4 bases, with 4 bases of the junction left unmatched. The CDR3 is CATSRPGTGVTGELFF. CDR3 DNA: TGTGCCACCAGCAGACCCGGGACAGGGGTCACCGGGGAGCTGTTTTTT.

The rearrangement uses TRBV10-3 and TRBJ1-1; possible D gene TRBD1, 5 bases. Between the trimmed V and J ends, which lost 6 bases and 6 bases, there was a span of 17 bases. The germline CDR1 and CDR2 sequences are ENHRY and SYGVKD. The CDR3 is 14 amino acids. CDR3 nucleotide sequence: TGTGCCATCAGGAATGTCGGGACTGTTGCTGAAGCTTTCTTT. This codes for CAIRNVGTVAEAFF.

In DNA, the CDR3 is TGTGCCAGCAGTTCGGAGGGTCGGGAGCTGTTTTTT. Translation gives CASSSEGRELFF. The genes are TRBV12-3 or TRBV12-4 and TRBJ2-2; D possibly corresponds to TRBD2 (6 bases). The CDR3 runs 12 residues. Trimming shortened V by 4 bases and J by 9 bases, and 9 bases separated the two germline ends.

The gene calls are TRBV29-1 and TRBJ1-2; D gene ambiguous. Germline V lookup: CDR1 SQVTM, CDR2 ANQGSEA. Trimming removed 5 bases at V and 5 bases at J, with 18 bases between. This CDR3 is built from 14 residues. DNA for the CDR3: TGCAGCGTTTCCCCTGGCAGAGGAGGGTATGGCTACACCTTC. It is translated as CSVSPGRGGYGYTF.

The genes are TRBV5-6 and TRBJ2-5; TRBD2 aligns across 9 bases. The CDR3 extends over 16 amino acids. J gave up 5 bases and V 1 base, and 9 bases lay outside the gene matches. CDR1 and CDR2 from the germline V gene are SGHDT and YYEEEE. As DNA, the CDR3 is TGTGCCAGCAGCTTGATAGGCGGGGGGGCCGGGGAGACCCAGTACTTC. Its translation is CASSLIGGGAGETQYF.

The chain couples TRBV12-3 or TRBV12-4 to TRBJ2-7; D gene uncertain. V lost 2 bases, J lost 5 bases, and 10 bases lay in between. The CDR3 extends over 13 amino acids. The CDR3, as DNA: TGTGCCAGCAGTTTAAGTACCCGGGACGAGCAGTACTTC. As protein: CASSLSTRDEQYF.

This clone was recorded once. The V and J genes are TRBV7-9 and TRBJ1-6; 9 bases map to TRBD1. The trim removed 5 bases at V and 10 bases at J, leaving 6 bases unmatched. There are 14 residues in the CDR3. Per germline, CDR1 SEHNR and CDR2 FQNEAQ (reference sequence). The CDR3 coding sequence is TGTGCCAGCAGCGCCGGACAGGGGACCTCACCCCTCCACTTT. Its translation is CASSAGQGTSPLHF.